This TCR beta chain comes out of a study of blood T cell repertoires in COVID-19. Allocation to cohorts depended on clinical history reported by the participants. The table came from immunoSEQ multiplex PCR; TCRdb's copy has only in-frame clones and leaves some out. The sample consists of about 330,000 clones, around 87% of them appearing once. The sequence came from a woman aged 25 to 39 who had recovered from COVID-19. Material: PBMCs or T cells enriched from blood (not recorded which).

The chain's CDR3 is CAGRGTDLYNEQFF. The CDR3 DNA reads TGTGCCGGCCGAGGGACAGACCTCTACAATGAGCAGTTCTTC. The chain links TRBV7-9 to TRBJ2-1; 7 bases are a match to TRBD1. The CDR3 is made up of 14 amino acids. V lost 11 bases to trimming and J lost 3 bases; unmatched junction nucleotides: 10. CDR1 is SEHNR and CDR2 is FQNEAQ in the germline V gene (reference sequence).